This T cell receptor (beta chain) stems from a study of blood T cell repertoires in COVID-19. Clones were sequenced by immunoSEQ multiplex PCR, and TCRdb holds only the in-frame ones, with some missing. The sample has almost 500,000 clones; 70% to 90% are singletons. This CDR3 has 15 amino acids. CDR1 KGHDR and CDR2 SFDVKD come from the germline V gene. V lost 4 bases to trimming and J lost 9 bases; unmatched junction nucleotides: 9. This receptor was taken from a woman between 55 and 75 years old who had recovered from COVID-19. Input material: PBMCs or T cells enriched from blood (not recorded which). The V and J genes are TRBV24-1 and TRBJ2-1; 9 nucleotides align to TRBD1. The CDR3 nucleotides read TGTGCCACCAGTGACCCGGGACAGGGAGGCGGTGAGCAGTTCTTC. It yields the protein CATSDPGQGGGEQFF.